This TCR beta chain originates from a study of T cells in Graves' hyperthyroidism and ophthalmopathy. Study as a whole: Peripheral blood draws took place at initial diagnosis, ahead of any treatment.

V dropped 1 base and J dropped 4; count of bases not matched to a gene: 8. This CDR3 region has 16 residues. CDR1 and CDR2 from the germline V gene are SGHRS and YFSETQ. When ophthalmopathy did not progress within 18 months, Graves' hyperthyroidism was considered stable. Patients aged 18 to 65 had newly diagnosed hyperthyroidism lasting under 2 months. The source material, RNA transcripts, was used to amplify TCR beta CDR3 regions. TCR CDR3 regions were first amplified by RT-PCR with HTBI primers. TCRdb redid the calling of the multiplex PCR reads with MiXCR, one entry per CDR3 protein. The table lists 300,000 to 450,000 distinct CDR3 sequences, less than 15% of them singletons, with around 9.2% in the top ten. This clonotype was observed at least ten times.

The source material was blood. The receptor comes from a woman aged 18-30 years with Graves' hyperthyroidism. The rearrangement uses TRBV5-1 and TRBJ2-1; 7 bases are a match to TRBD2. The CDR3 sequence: CASSLTPGTTYNEQFF. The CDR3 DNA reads TGCGCCAGCAGCTTGACCCCTGGGACTACATACAATGAGCAGTTCTTC.